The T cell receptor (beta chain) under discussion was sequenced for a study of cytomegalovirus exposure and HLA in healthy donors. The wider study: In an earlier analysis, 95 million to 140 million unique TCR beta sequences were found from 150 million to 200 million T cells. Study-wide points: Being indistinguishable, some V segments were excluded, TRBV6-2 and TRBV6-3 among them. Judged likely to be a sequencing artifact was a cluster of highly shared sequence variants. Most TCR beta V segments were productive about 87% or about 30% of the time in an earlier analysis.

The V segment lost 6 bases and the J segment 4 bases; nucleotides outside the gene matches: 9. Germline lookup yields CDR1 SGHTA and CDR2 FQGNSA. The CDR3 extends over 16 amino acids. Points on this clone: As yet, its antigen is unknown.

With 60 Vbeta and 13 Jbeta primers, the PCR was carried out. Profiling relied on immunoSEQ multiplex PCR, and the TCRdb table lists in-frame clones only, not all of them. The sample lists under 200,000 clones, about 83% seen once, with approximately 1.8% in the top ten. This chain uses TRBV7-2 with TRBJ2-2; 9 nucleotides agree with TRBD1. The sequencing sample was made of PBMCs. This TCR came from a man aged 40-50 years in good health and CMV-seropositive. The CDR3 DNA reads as TGTGCCAGCAGATATAGGTGGGACAGGGCCACCGGGGAGCTGTTTTTT. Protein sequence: CASRYRWDRATGELFF.